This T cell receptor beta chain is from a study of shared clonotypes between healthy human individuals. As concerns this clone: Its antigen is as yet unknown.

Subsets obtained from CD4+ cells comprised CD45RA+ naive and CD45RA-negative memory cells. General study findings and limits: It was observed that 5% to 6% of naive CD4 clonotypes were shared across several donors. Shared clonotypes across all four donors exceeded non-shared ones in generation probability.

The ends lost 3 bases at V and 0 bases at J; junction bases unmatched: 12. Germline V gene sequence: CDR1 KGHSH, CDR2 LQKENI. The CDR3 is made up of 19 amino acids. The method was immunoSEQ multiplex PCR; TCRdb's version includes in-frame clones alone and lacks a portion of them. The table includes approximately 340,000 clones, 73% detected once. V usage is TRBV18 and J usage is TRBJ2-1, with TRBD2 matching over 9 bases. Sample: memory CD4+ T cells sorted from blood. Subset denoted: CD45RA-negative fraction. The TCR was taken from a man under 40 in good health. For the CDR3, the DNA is TGTGCCAGCTCACCCCTGGGTAGCGGGAGTTCCCTCTCCTACAATGAGCAGTTCTTC. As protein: CASSPLGSGSSLSYNEQFF.